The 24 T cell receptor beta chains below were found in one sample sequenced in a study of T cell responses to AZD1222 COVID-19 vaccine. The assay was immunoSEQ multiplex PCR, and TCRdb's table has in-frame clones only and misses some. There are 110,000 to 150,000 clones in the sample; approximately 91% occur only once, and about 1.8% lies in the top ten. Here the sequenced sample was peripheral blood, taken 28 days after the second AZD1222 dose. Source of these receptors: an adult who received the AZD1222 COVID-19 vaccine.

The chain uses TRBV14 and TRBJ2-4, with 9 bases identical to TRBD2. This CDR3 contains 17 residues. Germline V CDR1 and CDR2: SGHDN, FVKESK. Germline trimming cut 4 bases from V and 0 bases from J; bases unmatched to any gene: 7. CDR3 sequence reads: CASSPGTSRLAKNIQYF. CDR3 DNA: TGTGCCAGCAGCCCCGGGACTAGCAGGCTAGCCAAAAACATTCAGTACTTC.

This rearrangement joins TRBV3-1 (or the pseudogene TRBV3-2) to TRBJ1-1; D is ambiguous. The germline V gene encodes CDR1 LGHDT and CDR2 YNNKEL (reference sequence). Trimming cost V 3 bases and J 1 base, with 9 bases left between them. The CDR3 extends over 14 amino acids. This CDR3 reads CASSQISGNTEAFF. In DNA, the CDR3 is TGTGCCAGCAGCCAGATATCAGGGAACACTGAAGCTTTCTTT.

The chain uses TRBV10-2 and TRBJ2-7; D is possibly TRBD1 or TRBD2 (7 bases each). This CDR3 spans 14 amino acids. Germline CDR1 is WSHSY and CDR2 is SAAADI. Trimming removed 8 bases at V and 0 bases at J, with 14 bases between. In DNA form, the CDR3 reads TGCGCCAGCCTGGGGGAGGGGGCCTCCTACGAGCAGTACTTC. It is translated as CASLGEGASYEQYF.

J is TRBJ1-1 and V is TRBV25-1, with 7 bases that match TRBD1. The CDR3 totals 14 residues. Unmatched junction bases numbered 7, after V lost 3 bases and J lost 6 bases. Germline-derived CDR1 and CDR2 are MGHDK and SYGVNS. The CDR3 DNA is TGTGCCAGCAGTGACGCTGGGACAGTCGCTGAAGCTTTCTTT. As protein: CASSDAGTVAEAFF.

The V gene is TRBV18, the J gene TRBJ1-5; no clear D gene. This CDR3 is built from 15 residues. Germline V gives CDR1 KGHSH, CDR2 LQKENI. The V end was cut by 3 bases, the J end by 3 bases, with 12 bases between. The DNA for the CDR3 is TGTGCCAGCTCACCCGCCGGTTTTAACAATCAGCCCCAGCATTTT. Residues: CASSPAGFNNQPQHF. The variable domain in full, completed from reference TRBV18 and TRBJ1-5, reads NAGVMQNPRHLVRRRGQEARLRCSPMKGHSHVYWYRQLPEEGLKFMVYLQKENIIDESGMPKERFSAEFPKEGPSILRIQQVVRGDSAAYFCASSPAGFNNQPQHFGDGTRLSIL.

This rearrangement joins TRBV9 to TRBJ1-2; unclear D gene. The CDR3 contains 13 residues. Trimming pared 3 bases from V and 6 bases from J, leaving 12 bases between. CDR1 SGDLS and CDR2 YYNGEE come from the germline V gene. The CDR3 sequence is CASSAHHGHGYTF. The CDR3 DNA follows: TGTGCCAGCAGCGCCCATCATGGCCATGGCTACACCTTC.

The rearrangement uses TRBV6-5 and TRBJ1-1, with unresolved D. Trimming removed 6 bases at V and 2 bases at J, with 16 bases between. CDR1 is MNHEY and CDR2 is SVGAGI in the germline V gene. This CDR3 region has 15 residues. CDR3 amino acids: CASSRRPRLNTEAFF. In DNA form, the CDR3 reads TGTGCCAGCAGCCGTCGGCCTCGCCTTAACACTGAAGCTTTCTTT.

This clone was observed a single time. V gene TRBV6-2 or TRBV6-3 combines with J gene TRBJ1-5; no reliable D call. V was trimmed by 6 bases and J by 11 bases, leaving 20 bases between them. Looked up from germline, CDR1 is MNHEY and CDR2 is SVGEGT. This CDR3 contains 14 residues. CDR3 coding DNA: TGTGCCAGCAGCACAAGGCACCCCCAAAGAGCCCAGCATTTT. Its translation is CASSTRHPQRAQHF.

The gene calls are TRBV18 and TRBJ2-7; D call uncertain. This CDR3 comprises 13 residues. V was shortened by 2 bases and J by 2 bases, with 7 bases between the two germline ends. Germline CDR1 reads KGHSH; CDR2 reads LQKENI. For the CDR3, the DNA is TGTGCCAGCTCACCATCGCAGACCTACGAGCAGTACTTC. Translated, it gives CASSPSQTYEQYF.

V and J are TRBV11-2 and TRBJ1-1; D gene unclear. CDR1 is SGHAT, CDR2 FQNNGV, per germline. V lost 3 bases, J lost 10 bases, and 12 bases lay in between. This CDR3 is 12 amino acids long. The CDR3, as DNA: TGTGCCAGCAGCTTCGAAATCCCCCCAGCTTTCTTT. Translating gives CASSFEIPPAFF.

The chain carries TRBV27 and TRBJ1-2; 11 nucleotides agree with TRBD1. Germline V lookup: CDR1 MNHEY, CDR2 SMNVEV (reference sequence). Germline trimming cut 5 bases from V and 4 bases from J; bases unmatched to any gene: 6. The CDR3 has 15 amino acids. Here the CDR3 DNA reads TGTGCCAGCAGTCGGGGACAGGGGGTCGGCTATGGCTACACCTTC. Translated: CASSRGQGVGYGYTF.

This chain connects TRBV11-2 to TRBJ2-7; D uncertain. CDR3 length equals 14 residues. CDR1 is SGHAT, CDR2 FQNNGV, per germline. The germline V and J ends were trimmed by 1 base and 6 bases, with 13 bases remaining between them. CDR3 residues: CASSLVGETSEQYF. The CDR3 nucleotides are TGTGCCAGCAGCTTAGTGGGTGAAACGAGCGAGCAGTACTTC. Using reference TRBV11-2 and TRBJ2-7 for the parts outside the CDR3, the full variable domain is EAGVAQSPRYKIIEKRQSVAFWCNPISGHATLYWYQQILGQGPKLLIQFQNNGVVDDSQLPKDRFSAERLKGVDSTLKIQPAKLEDSAVYLCASSLVGETSEQYFGPGTRLTVT.

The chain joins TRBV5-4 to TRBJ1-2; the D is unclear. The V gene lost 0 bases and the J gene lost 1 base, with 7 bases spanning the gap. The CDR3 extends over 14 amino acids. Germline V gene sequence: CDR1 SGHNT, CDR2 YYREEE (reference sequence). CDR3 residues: CASSLAGGNYGYTF. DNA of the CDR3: TGTGCCAGCAGCTTGGCTGGCGGTAACTATGGCTACACCTTC.

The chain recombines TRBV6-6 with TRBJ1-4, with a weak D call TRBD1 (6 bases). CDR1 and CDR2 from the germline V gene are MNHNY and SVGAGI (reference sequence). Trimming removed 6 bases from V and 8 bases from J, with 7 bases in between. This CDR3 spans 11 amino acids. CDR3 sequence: CASRTGEKLFF. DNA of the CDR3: TGTGCCAGCAGGACAGGCGAAAAACTGTTTTTT.

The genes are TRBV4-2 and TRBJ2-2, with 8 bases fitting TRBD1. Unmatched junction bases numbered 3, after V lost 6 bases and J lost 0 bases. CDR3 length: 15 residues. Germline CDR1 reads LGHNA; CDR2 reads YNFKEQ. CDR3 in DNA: TGTGCCAGCAGGGACAGGGCCTCGAACACCGGGGAGCTGTTTTTT. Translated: CASRDRASNTGELFF.

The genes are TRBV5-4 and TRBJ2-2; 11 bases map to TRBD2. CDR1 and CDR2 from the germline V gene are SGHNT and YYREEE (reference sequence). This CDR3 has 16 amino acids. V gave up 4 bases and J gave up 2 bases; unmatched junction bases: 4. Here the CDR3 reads CASSKGLAVNTGELFF. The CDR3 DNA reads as TGTGCCAGCAGCAAGGGACTAGCGGTCAACACCGGGGAGCTGTTTTTT.

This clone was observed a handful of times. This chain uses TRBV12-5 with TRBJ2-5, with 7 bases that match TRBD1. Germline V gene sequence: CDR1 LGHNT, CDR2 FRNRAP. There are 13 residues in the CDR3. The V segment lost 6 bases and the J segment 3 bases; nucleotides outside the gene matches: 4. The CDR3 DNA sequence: TGTGCTAGTGGCCGGGGACAGAAAGAGACCCAGTACTTC. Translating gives CASGRGQKETQYF. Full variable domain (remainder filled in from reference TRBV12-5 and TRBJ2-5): DARVTQTPRHKVTEMGQEVTMRCQPILGHNTVFWYRQTMMQGLELLAYFRNRAPLDDSGMPKDRFSAEMPDATLATLKIQPSEPRDSAVYFCASGRGQKETQYFGPGTRLLVL.

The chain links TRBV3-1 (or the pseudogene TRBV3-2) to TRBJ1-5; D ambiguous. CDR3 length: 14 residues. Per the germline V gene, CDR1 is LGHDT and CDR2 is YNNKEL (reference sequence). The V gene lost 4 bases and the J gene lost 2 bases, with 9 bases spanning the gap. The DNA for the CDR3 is TGTGCCAGCAGCCCGAGTCTGGGCAATCAGCCCCAGCATTTT. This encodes CASSPSLGNQPQHF.

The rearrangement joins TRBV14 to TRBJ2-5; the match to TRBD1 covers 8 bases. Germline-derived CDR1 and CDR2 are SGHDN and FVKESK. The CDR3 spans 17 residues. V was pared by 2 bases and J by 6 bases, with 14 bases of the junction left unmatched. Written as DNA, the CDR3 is TGTGCCAGCAGCCAATCCGTTGGACAGGGCCTTTTTAAGACCCAGTACTTC. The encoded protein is CASSQSVGQGLFKTQYF.

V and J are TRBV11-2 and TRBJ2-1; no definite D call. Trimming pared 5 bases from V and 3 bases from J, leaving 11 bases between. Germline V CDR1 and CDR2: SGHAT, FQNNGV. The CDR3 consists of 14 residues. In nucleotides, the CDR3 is TGTGCCAGCAGCCCATTTTCGGGCTACAATGAGCAGTTCTTC. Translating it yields CASSPFSGYNEQFF.

The CDR3: CASSVTGDTGELFF. Here the CDR3 DNA reads TGTGCCAGCAGTGTGACAGGGGACACCGGGGAGCTGTTTTTT. The rearrangement links TRBV6-4 to TRBJ2-2; TRBD1 aligns across 8 bases. Looked up from germline, CDR1 is MRHNA and CDR2 is SNTAGT. The CDR3 runs 14 residues. Unmatched junction bases numbered 1, after V lost 4 bases and J lost 3 bases.

Here the CDR3 DNA reads TGCGCCAGCAGCCCCGGGGGGACCTATGGCTACACCTTC. Its translation is CASSPGGTYGYTF. The chain recombines TRBV5-1 with TRBJ1-2, with D perhaps matching TRBD1 (5 bases). Germline CDR1 and CDR2: SGHRS and YFSETQ. Trimming removed 4 bases at V and 4 bases at J, with 11 bases between. The CDR3 has 13 residues.

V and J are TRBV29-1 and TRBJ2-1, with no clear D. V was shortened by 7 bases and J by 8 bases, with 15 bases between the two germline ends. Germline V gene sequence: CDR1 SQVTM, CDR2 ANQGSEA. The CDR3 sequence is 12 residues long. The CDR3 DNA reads TGCAGCGCAGTGGCCGATCGCGATGAGCAGTTCTTC. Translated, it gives CSAVADRDEQFF.

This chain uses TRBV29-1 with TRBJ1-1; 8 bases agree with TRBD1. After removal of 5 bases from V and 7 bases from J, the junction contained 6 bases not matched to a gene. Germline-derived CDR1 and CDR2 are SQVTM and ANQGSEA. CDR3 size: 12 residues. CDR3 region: CSVPGGGGEAFF. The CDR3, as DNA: TGCAGCGTTCCAGGGGGCGGAGGTGAAGCTTTCTTT.